The clone carrying this T cell receptor beta chain was seen at least ten times. Its antigen is undetermined. This specimen belongs to a study of CD8 T cells in ankylosing spondylitis. Study observations and caveats: A TCR beta motif made of under 10 highly homologous variants seemed typical of ankylosing spondylitis blood. Prior work had noted some motif variants in reactive arthritis blood and synovial fluid. Those disease-linked clones were CD8+; they were also relatively rare in peripheral blood.

In TCRdb, the 5' RACE reads were re-called with MiXCR into one record per CDR3 protein. Altogether 350,000 or so distinct CDR3 sequences are present, approximately 14% being singletons, with the ten largest covering approximately 1%. CDR3 size: 17 residues. V lost 6 bases and J lost 2, with 17 bases in between. The sequence derives from a male donor with ankylosing spondylitis or in good health (not recorded which). This chain joins TRBV12-3 or TRBV12-4 and TRBJ2-6; weak D call: TRBD2 (6 bases). Sequenced material: blood, either unsorted or a sorted T cell fraction (not recorded which). The CDR3 DNA follows: TGTGCCAGCAGGTCGAGGGAGGTGAAGGCTGGGGCCAACGTCCTGACTTTC. The encoded protein is CASRSREVKAGANVLTF.